Listed below are T cell receptor beta chains from one sample, sequenced in a study of blood T cell repertoires in COVID-19. Here immunoSEQ multiplex PCR was the method, and the copy in TCRdb shows in-frame clones only, minus some. The sample lists around 110,000 clones; around 88% were seen once. What was sequenced was peripheral blood. These receptors were obtained from a man between 50 and 59 years old with active or convalescent COVID-19. The CDR3 runs from the conserved cysteine through the conserved F or W. The D gene is left open where the match is weak. Clone sizes are given selectively: once, few, many, or a class where the clone is expanded.

D gene | J gene | V gene | clone size | CDR3 protein | CDR3 DNA
- | TRBJ1-2 | TRBV5-1 | - | CASSSTVNYGYTF | TGCGCCAGCAGCTCTACAGTGAACTATGGCTACACCTTC
TRBD2 | TRBJ2-7 | TRBV28 | - | CASSLAGLADSYEQYF | TGTGCCAGCAGCTTAGCGGGACTAGCGGACTCCTACGAGCAGTACTTC
TRBD2 | TRBJ2-3 | TRBV6-4 | - | CASSAREGQADTQYF | TGTGCCAGCAGTGCTCGGGAGGGCCAGGCAGATACGCAGTATTTT
- | TRBJ1-6 | TRBV6-5 | - | CASRVGRLASPLHF | TGTGCCAGCAGGGTCGGTCGGTTAGCTTCACCCCTCCACTTT
TRBD1 | TRBJ1-2 | TRBV2 | - | CASRGTGGIGYTF | TGTGCCAGCAGGGGGACAGGGGGTATTGGCTACACCTTC
TRBD1 | TRBJ2-5 | TRBV18 | once | CASSIGQGGWETQYF | TGTGCCAGCTCAATCGGACAGGGTGGTTGGGAGACCCAGTACTTC
TRBD2 | TRBJ2-3 | TRBV20-1 | - | CSASLPAGGPLDTQYF | TGCAGTGCTAGTCTTCCAGCGGGAGGGCCTTTAGATACGCAGTATTTT
TRBD1 | TRBJ1-2 | TRBV2 | - | CASSVTGGLYGYTF | TGTGCCAGCAGTGTAACAGGGGGCCTCTATGGCTACACCTTC
- | TRBJ1-6 | TRBV5-1 | - | CASSLDPGWDSPLHF | TGCGCCAGCAGCTTGGATCCAGGGTGGGATTCACCCCTCCACTTT
- | TRBJ1-3 | TRBV5-4 | - | CASSLGTASGNTIYF | TGTGCCAGCAGCTTGGGGACAGCCTCTGGAAACACCATATATTTT
- | TRBJ2-5 | TRBV6-2/TRBV6-3 | - | CASSYSGSQYF | TGTGCCAGCAGTTACTCTGGTAGTCAGTACTTC
TRBD1 | TRBJ2-3 | TRBV7-6 | - | CASSSQTGGGTDTQYF | TGTGCCAGCAGCTCCCAGACAGGGGGCGGGACAGATACGCAGTATTTT
- | TRBJ2-7 | TRBV30 | - | CAWSLRVGYEQYF | TGTGCCTGGAGTCTGCGGGTGGGATACGAGCAGTACTTC
- | TRBJ1-4 | TRBV4-1 | once | CASSPPSVTGNEKLFF | TGCGCCAGCAGCCCACCGTCGGTGACGGGTAATGAAAAACTGTTTTTT
TRBD1 | TRBJ2-1 | TRBV5-4 | - | CASSSGQLSNEQFF | TGTGCCAGCAGCTCGGGACAGCTCTCGAATGAGCAGTTCTTC
- | TRBJ1-1 | TRBV29-1 | - | CSGVLQGNTEAFF | TGCAGCGGCGTACTACAGGGGAACACTGAAGCTTTCTTT
- | TRBJ2-6 | TRBV18 | - | CASSPPQSGANVLTF | TGTGCCAGCTCACCACCCCAGTCTGGGGCCAACGTCCTGACTTTC
TRBD2 | TRBJ2-4 | TRBV6-2/TRBV6-3 | - | CASSLLAGEVKNIQYF | TGTGCCAGCAGTCTACTAGCGGGAGAGGTCAAAAACATTCAGTACTTC
TRBD2 | TRBJ2-1 | TRBV11-3 | - | CASSGYSGSNEQFF | TGTGCCAGCAGCGGATATAGCGGGAGTAATGAGCAGTTCTTC
TRBD1 | TRBJ2-3 | TRBV6-6 | - | CASSLTPGTGGTDTQYF | TGTGCCAGCAGTCTCACCCCCGGGACAGGTGGCACAGATACGCAGTATTTT
- | TRBJ1-1 | TRBV7-2 | - | CASKQGPRTEAFF | TGTGCCAGCAAACAGGGCCCGAGGACTGAAGCTTTCTTT
- | TRBJ1-5 | TRBV15 | - | CATSRDLGRQHF | TGTGCCACCAGCAGAGATCTGGGCCGACAGCATTTT
- | TRBJ1-1 | TRBV19 | - | CASSIERQAPLGTEAFF | TGTGCCAGTAGTATAGAGAGACAGGCGCCCCTGGGCACTGAAGCTTTCTTT
TRBD2 | TRBJ2-5 | TRBV7-9 | - | CASSLPGLAVQETQYF | TGTGCCAGCAGCCTACCAGGACTAGCAGTACAAGAGACCCAGTACTTC
TRBD2 | TRBJ2-7 | TRBV27 | - | CASSLGTSGRKGHEQYF | TGTGCCAGCAGTTTAGGCACTAGCGGGAGAAAAGGCCACGAGCAGTACTTC
- | TRBJ1-5 | TRBV27 | - | CASSPGQFKPQHF | TGTGCCAGCAGTCCCGGACAGTTTAAGCCCCAGCATTTT
TRBD1 | TRBJ2-5 | TRBV18 | - | CATSPGQGHQETQYF | TGTGCCACTAGCCCGGGACAGGGGCACCAAGAGACCCAGTACTTC
TRBD2 | TRBJ2-7 | TRBV15 | - | CATSMLAGGTFSNYEQYF | TGTGCCACCAGCATGTTAGCGGGAGGTACCTTTTCTAACTACGAGCAGTACTTC
- | TRBJ2-1 | TRBV28 | - | CASSFHPAGPNNEQFF | TGTGCCAGCAGTTTCCACCCCGCGGGTCCTAACAATGAGCAGTTCTTC
- | TRBJ1-1 | TRBV7-2 | - | CASSLTINTEAFF | TGTGCCAGCAGCTTAACAATTAACACTGAAGCTTTCTTT
TRBD1 | TRBJ2-7 | TRBV4-1 | - | CASSQDRAYEQYF | TGCGCCAGCAGCCAGGACAGGGCTTACGAGCAGTACTTC
- | TRBJ2-1 | TRBV19 | - | CASSIEGGASYGEQFF | TGTGCCAGTAGTATAGAGGGGGGGGCGAGTTATGGTGAGCAGTTCTTC